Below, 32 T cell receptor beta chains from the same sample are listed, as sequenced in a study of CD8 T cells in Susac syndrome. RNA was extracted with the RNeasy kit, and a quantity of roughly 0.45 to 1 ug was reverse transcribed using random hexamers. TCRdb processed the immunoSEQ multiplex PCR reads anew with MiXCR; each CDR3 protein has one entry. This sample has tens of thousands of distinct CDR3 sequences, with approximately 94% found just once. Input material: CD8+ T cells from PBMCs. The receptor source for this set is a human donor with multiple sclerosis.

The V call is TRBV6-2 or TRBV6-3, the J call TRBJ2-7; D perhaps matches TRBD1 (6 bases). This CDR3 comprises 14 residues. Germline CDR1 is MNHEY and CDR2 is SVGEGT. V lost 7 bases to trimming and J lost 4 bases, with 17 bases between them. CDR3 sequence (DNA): TGTGCCAGCAATCCTATCGGACAGCCTTACGAGCAGTACTTC. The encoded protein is CASNPIGQPYEQYF.

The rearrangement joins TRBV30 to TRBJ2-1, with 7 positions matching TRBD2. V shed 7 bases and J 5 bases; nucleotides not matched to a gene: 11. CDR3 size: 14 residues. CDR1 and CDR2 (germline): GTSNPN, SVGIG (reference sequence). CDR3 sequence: CASQWREFHNEQFF. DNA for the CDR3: TGTGCCTCCCAGTGGCGGGAGTTCCACAATGAGCAGTTCTTC.

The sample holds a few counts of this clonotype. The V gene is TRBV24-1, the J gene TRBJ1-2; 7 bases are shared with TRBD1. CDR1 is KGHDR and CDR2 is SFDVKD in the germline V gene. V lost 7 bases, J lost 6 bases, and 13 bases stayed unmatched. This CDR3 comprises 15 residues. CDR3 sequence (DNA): TGTGCCACCAGCCTGTCGAGGGGGCCGTACCATGGCTACACCTTC. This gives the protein CATSLSRGPYHGYTF.

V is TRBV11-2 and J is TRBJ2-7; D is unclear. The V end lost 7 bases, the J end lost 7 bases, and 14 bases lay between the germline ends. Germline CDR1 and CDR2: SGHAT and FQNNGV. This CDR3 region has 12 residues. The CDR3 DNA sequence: TGTGCCAGCAAACCCACCGGTGAGGAGCAGTACTTC. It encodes CASKPTGEEQYF. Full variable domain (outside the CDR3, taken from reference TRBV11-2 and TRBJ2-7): EAGVAQSPRYKIIEKRQSVAFWCNPISGHATLYWYQQILGQGPKLLIQFQNNGVVDDSQLPKDRFSAERLKGVDSTLKIQPAKLEDSAVYLCASKPTGEEQYFGPGTRLTVT.

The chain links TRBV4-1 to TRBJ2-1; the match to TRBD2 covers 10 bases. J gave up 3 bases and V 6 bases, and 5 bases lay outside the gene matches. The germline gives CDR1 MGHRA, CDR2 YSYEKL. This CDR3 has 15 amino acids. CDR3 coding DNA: TGCGCCAGCAGGCTCGGGACTAGCGACTACAATGAGCAGTTCTTC. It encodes CASRLGTSDYNEQFF.

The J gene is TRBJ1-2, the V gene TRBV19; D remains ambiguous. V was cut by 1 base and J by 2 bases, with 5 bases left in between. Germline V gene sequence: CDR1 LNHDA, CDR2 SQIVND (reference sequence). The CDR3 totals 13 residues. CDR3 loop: CASSIGRNYGYTF. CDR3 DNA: TGTGCCAGTAGTATAGGCCGGAACTATGGCTACACCTTC.

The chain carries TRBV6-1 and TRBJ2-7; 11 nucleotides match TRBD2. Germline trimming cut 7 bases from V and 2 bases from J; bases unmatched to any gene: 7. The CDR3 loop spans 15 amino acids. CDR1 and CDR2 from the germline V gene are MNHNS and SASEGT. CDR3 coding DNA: TGTGCCAGCACGCTTCGACTAGCGGGAACCTACGAGCAGTACTTC. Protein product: CASTLRLAGTYEQYF.

CDR3 in DNA: TGTGCCAGCAGTTTATCGGACAATGCCTACAATGAGCAGTTCTTC. The encoded protein is CASSLSDNAYNEQFF. The V gene is TRBV27, the J gene TRBJ2-1; TRBD1 is a possible D gene (5 bases). Per germline, CDR1 MNHEY and CDR2 SMNVEV (reference sequence). The CDR3 extends over 15 amino acids. Trimming pared 0 bases from V and 2 bases from J, leaving 8 bases between.

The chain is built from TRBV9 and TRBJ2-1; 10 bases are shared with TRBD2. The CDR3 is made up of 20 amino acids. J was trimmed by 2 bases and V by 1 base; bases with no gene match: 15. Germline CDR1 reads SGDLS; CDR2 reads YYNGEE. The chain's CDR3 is CASSVIGTSGTFSPYNEQFF. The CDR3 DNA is TGTGCCAGCAGCGTAATAGGAACTAGCGGGACGTTTAGCCCCTACAATGAGCAGTTCTTC. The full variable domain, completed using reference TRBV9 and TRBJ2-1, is DSGVTQTPKHLITATGQRVTLRCSPRSGDLSVYWYQQSLDQGLQFLIQYYNGEERAKGNILERFSAQQFPDLHSELNLSSLELGDSALYFCASSVIGTSGTFSPYNEQFFGPGTRLTVL.

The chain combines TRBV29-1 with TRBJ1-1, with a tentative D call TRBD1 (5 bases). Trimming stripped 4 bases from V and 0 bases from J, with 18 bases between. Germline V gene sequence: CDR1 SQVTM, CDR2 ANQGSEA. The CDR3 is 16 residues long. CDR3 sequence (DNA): TGCAGCGTTGGGCCCCAGGGTCGTCGGATGAACACTGAAGCTTTCTTT. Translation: CSVGPQGRRMNTEAFF.

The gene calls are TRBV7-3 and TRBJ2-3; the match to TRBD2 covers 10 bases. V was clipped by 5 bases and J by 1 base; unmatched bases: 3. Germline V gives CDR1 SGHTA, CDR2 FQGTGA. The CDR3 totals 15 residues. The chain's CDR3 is CASSPLAGGTDTQYF. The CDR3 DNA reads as TGTGCCAGCAGCCCCCTAGCGGGGGGCACAGATACGCAGTATTTT.

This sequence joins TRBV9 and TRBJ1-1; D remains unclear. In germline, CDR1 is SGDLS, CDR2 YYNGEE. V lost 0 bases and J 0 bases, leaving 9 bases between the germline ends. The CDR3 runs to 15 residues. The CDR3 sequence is CASSVGDGVNTEAFF. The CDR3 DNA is TGTGCCAGCAGCGTAGGAGACGGAGTGAACACTGAAGCTTTCTTT.

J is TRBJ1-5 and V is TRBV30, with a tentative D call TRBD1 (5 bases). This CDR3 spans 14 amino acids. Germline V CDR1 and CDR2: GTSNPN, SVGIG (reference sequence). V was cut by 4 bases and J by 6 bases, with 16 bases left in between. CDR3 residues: CAWTAQGAGQPQHF. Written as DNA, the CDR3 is TGTGCCTGGACCGCCCAGGGTGCGGGTCAGCCCCAGCATTTT. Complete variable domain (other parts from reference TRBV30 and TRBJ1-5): SQTIHQWPATLVQPVGSPLSLECTVEGTSNPNLYWYRQAAGRGLQLLFYSVGIGQISSEVPQNLSASRPQDRQFILSSKKLLLSDSGFYLCAWTAQGAGQPQHFGDGTRLSIL.

CDR3 sequence reads: CASSQVDRGLEEAFF. Here the CDR3 DNA reads TGTGCCAGCAGCCAAGTTGACAGGGGGCTTGAGGAAGCTTTCTTT. The chain carries TRBV4-2 and TRBJ1-1; 10 nucleotides line up with TRBD1. The V gene end was trimmed by 1 base and the J gene end by 8 bases; junction bases not matched to a gene: 7. The CDR3 length is 15 residues. From germline, CDR1 is LGHNA and CDR2 YNFKEQ.

The CDR3 nucleotides are TGTGCCAGTAGTATTGACCCTCCTCAGGGAATAAAGCCCCAGCATTTT. Translating gives CASSIDPPQGIKPQHF. This chain connects TRBV19 to TRBJ1-5; a weak D match, TRBD1 (5 bases). This CDR3 spans 16 amino acids. V was clipped by 3 bases and J by 8 bases, with 20 bases between them. CDR1 is LNHDA, CDR2 SQIVND, per germline (reference sequence).

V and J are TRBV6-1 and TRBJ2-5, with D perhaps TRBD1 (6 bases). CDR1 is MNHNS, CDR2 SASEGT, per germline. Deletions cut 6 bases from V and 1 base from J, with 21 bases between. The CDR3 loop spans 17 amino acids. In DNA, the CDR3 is TGTGCCAGCAGGGTCCCAGGGGTGGCCCCCTCCCAAGAGACCCAGTACTTC. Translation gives CASRVPGVAPSQETQYF.

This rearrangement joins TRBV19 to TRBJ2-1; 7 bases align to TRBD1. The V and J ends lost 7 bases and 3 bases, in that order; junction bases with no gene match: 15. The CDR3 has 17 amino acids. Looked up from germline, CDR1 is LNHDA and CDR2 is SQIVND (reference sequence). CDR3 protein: CASNLRQGRNSYNEQFF. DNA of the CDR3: TGTGCCAGTAACCTCAGACAGGGCCGTAACAGCTACAATGAGCAGTTCTTC.

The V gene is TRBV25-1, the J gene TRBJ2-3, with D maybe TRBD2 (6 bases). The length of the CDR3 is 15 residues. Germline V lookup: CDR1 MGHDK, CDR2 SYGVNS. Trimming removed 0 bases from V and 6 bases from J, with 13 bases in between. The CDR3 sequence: CASSEYAGPRDTQYF. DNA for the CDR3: TGTGCCAGCAGTGAATACGCGGGACCGAGGGATACGCAGTATTTT.

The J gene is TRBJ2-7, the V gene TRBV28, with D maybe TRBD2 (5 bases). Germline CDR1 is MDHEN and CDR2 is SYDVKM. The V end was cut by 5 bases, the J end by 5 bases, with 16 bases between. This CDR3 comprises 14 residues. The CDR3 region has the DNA TGTGCCAGCAGTCTACGCGGGCTAGGGAACGAGCAGTACTTC. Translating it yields CASSLRGLGNEQYF. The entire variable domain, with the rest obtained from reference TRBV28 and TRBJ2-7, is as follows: DVKVTQSSRYLVKRTGEKVFLECVQDMDHENMFWYRQDPGLGLRLIYFSYDVKMKEKGDIPEGYSVSREKKERFSLILESASTNQTSMYLCASSLRGLGNEQYFGPGTRLTVT.

The CDR3 sequence is CSVAYSGLETEAFF. CDR3 DNA sequence: TGCAGCGTTGCATATTCAGGGCTGGAAACTGAAGCTTTCTTT. The genes are TRBV29-1 and TRBJ1-1; possibly TRBD1 for D (5 bases). The CDR3 extends over 14 amino acids. The germline V gene encodes CDR1 SQVTM and CDR2 ANQGSEA. The V gene lost 4 bases and the J gene lost 5 bases, with 17 bases spanning the gap.

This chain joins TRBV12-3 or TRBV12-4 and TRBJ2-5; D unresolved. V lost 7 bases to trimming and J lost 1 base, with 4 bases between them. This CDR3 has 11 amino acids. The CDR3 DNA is TGTGCCAGCACCACCCAAGAGACCCAGTACTTC. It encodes CASTTQETQYF.

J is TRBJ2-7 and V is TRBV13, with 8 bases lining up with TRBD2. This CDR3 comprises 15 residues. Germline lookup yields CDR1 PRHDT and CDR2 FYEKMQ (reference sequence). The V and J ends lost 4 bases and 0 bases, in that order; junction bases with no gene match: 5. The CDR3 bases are TGTGCCAGCAGCTCCCGGGGGGGAAGCTCCTACGAGCAGTACTTC. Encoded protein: CASSSRGGSSYEQYF.

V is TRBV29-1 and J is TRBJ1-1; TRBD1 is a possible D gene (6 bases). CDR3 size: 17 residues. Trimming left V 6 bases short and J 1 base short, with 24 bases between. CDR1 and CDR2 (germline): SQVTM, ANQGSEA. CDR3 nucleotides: TGCAGCGTCGCGTATATCACCTGGGACACAACGAACACTGAAGCTTTCTTT. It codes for CSVAYITWDTTNTEAFF.

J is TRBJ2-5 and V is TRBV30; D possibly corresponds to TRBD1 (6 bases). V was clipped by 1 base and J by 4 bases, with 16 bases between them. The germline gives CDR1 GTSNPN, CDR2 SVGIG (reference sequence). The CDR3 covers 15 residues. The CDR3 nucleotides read TGTGCCTGGAGTGATTTAACAGGGTTGGCAGAGACCCAGTACTTC. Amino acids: CAWSDLTGLAETQYF. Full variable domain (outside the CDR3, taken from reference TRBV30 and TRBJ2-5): SQTIHQWPATLVQPVGSPLSLECTVEGTSNPNLYWYRQAAGRGLQLLFYSVGIGQISSEVPQNLSASRPQDRQFILSSKKLLLSDSGFYLCAWSDLTGLAETQYFGPGTRLLVL.

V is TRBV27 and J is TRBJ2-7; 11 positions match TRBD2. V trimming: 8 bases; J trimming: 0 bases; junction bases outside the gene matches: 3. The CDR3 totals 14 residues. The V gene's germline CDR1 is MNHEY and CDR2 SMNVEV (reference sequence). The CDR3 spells CASHTSGGSYEQYF. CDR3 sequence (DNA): TGTGCCAGCCATACTAGCGGGGGCTCCTACGAGCAGTACTTC.

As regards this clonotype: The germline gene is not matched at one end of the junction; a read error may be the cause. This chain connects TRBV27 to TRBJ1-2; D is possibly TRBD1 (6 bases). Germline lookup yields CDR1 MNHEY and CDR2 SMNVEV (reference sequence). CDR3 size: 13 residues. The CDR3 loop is CASSPAEGGPQSF. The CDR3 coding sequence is TGTGCCAGCAGTCCGGCCGAGGGGGGTCCCCAAAGCTTC.

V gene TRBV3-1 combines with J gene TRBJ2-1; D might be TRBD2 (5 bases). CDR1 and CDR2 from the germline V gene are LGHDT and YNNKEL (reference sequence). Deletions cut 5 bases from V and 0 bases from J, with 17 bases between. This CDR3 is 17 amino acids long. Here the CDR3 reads CASSEKRLDYSYNEQFF. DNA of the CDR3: TGTGCCAGCAGCGAAAAAAGGCTTGACTACTCCTACAATGAGCAGTTCTTC.

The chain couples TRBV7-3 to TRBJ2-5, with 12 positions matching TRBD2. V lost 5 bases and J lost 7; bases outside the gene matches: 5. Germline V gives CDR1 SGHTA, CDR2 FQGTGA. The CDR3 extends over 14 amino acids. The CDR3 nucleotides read TGTGCCAGCAGCCCTAGCGGGGGGGCGGGGACCCAGTACTTC. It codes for CASSPSGGAGTQYF.

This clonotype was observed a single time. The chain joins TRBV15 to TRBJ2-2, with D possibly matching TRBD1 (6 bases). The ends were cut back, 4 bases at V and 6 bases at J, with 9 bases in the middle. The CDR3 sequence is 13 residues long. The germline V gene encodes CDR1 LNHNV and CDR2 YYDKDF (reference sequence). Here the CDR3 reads CATSKGGPGELFF. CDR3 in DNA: TGTGCCACCAGCAAAGGGGGTCCCGGGGAGCTGTTTTTT.

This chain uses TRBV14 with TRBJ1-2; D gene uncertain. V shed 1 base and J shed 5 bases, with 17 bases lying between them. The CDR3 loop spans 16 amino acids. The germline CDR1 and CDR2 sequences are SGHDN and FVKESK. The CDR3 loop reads CASSQGRAGSRYGYTF. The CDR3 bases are TGTGCCAGCAGCCAAGGACGGGCTGGCAGCCGATATGGCTACACCTTC.

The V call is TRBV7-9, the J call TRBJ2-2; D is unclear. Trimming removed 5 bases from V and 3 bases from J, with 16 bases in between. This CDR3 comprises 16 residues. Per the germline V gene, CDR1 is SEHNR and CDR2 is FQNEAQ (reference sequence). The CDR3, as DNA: TGTGCCAGCAGCCGCCCTCAGGACCTTTACACCGGGGAGCTGTTTTTT. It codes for CASSRPQDLYTGELFF.

The CDR3 DNA reads as TGTGCCAGCAGCCCCCGGACGTCTCAAGAGACCCAGTACTTC. It encodes CASSPRTSQETQYF. J is TRBJ2-5 and V is TRBV9, with D unresolved. Germline V lookup: CDR1 SGDLS, CDR2 YYNGEE. The CDR3 is 14 residues long. V gave up 4 bases and J gave up 2 bases, with 12 bases separating them.